This T cell receptor (beta chain) was found in a study of CD8 T cells in Susac syndrome. Study-level points and caveats: As the study acknowledged, the number of individuals who were part of its TCR sequencing and HLA analysis was relatively small.

Turning to this clonotype: Its specificity is not known.

The authors carried out high-throughput sequencing of TCR beta. They applied it to CD8+ and CD4+ T cells obtained from blood. Included as multiple sclerosis controls were treatment-naive patients who had stable or active relapsing-remitting disease. Random hexamers were used to reverse transcribe roughly 0.5 to 1 ug of RNA. Amplification of TCR beta CDR3 by immunoSEQ multiplex PCR spanned 54 Vbeta and 13 Jbeta. One entry per CDR3 protein results from TCRdb running MiXCR on the immunoSEQ multiplex PCR reads. This table has more than 250,000 distinct CDR3 sequences, about 91% appearing once. J was trimmed by 2 bases and V by 2 bases; bases with no gene match: 4. The CDR3 has 16 residues. Germline CDR1 is SGHTA and CDR2 is FQGTGA.

The source material was CD4+ T cells from PBMCs. This receptor was obtained from a human donor with multiple sclerosis. The V and J genes are TRBV7-3 and TRBJ2-2; TRBD2 agrees at 8 bases. This chain's CDR3 is CASSLVGGANTGELFF. The CDR3 DNA reads TGTGCCAGCAGCTTAGTCGGGGGGGCCAACACCGGGGAGCTGTTTTTT. The entire variable domain, with the rest obtained from reference TRBV7-3 and TRBJ2-2, is as follows: GAGVSQTPSNKVTEKGKYVELRCDPISGHTALYWYRQSLGQGPEFLIYFQGTGAADDSGLPNDRFFAVRPEGSVSTLKIQRTERGDSAVYLCASSLVGGANTGELFFGEGSRLTVL.